The entry that follows covers one TCR beta chain sequence. Unique molecular identifiers were used in preparing the TCRbeta library. In TCRdb, the PCR reads were re-called with MiXCR into one record per CDR3 protein. Among 350,000 to 400,000 distinct CDR3 sequences, 20% were seen once, and the ten largest hold 3.8%. The sample originates from a study of T-cell reconstitution after alpha-beta-depleted transplantation in children. The CDR3 totals 16 residues. Deletions cut 1 base from V and 4 bases from J, with 15 bases between. The germline V gene encodes CDR1 MDHEN and CDR2 SYDVKM. Sequenced here: PBMCs from the stem cell graft donor, sampled from the stem cell graft. This chain joins TRBV28 and TRBJ2-3; no firm D call. This receptor was obtained from a human donor who donated a stem cell graft to a child with acute myeloid leukemia. The CDR3 is CASSLSGSRAADTQYF. The CDR3, as DNA: TGTGCCAGCAGTTTATCGGGCTCCCGGGCCGCAGATACGCAGTATTTT.